This T cell receptor beta chain was sequenced for a study of neurological immune-mediated disorders. Study-wide findings and caveats: The study found the most TCR clonal expansion in HTLV-1-associated myelopathy and the least in multiple sclerosis, below healthy controls.

This clonotype was seen at least ten times. Its antigen remains unknown. Germline CDR1 and CDR2: LGHNA and YSLEER. V dropped 0 bases and J dropped 8; count of bases not matched to a gene: 3. The CDR3 length is 13 residues. cDNA synthesis was performed by 5'RACE with 10-nucleotide random UMIs. In every sequencing run, more than 170 million TCR-beta sequences were generated from 15-18 subjects. Each CDR3 protein gets one entry after TCRdb re-called the 5' RACE reads with MiXCR. Of approximately 49,000 distinct CDR3 sequences in the sample, approximately 11% were seen once. Stated time point: longitudinal time-point 1 (baseline). Unsorted libraries used 2 million PBMCs kept at -80 degrees C.

The sample consisted of PBMCs. The receptor's source is a woman aged 40 to 49 in good health. V is TRBV4-3 and J is TRBJ1-1; 7 nucleotides agree with TRBD1. Written as DNA, the CDR3 is TGCGCCAGCAGCCAAGACCGAGGGGGCGAAGCTTTCTTT. It translates to CASSQDRGGEAFF.